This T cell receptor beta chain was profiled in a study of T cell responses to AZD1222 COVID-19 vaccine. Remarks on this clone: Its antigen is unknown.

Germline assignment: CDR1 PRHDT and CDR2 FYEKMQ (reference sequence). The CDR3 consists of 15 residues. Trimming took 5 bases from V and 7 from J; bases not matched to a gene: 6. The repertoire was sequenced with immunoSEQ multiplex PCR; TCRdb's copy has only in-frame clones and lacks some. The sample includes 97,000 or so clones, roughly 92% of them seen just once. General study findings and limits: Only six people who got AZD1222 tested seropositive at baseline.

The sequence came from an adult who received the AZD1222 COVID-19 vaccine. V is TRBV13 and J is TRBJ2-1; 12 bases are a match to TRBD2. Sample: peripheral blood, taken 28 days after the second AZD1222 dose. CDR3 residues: CASSLRLAGENEQFF. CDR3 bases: TGTGCCAGCAGCCTTCGACTAGCGGGAGAAAATGAGCAGTTCTTC.